Listed below are T cell receptor beta chains from one sample, sequenced in a study of T cells in Graves' hyperthyroidism and ophthalmopathy. MiXCR, run by TCRdb on the multiplex PCR reads, gives a single entry per CDR3 protein. The sample holds about 290,000 distinct CDR3 sequences, about an eighth seen once. The sample comprised blood. These receptor sequences come from a woman aged 25-40 years with Graves' hyperthyroidism that later progressed to Graves' ophthalmopathy. Each CDR3 is given with its conserved first and last residue. Fields, in order: clone size, J gene, D gene, V gene, CDR3 protein, CDR3 DNA. A D gene is named only where the DNA matches it firmly. Size is stated for part of the rows, as once, few or many counts, or as a class when the clone is expanded.

clone size: many
J gene: TRBJ1-1
D gene: -
V gene: TRBV30
CDR3 protein: CAWIDRDSNTEAFF
CDR3 DNA: TGTGCCTGGATAGACCGGGACTCCAACACTGAAGCTTTCTTT

clone size: many
J gene: TRBJ1-6
D gene: -
V gene: TRBV12-3/TRBV12-4
CDR3 protein: CASSFGSRWNSPLHF
CDR3 DNA: TGTGCCAGCAGTTTCGGGAGTCGATGGAATTCACCCCTCCACTTT

clone size: once
J gene: TRBJ1-6
D gene: -
V gene: TRBV7-2
CDR3 protein: CASSLGTVKNSPLHF
CDR3 DNA: TGTGCCAGCAGCTTAGGGACAGTAAAAAATTCACCCCTCCACTTT

clone size: many
J gene: TRBJ2-3
D gene: -
V gene: TRBV3-1
CDR3 protein: CASSLGGYTQYF
CDR3 DNA: TGTGCCAGCAGCCTCGGGGGCTATACGCAGTATTTT

clone size: few
J gene: TRBJ1-3
D gene: -
V gene: TRBV27
CDR3 protein: CASSNPSSPGNTIYF
CDR3 DNA: TGTGCCAGCAGTAACCCTAGCTCGCCTGGAAACACCATATATTTT

clone size: many
J gene: TRBJ1-2
D gene: -
V gene: TRBV28
CDR3 protein: CASSLTTSYGYTF
CDR3 DNA: TGTGCCAGCAGTTTGACGACATCTTATGGCTACACCTTC

clone size: many
J gene: TRBJ2-7
D gene: -
V gene: TRBV6-2/TRBV6-3
CDR3 protein: CASTDRTYEQYF
CDR3 DNA: TGTGCCAGCACGGACAGAACCTACGAGCAGTACTTC

clone size: many
J gene: TRBJ1-2
D gene: -
V gene: TRBV7-9
CDR3 protein: CASSSDGFYGYTF
CDR3 DNA: TGTGCCAGCAGTTCTGACGGGTTTTATGGCTACACCTTC

clone size: many
J gene: TRBJ2-3
D gene: TRBD2
V gene: TRBV7-2
CDR3 protein: CASRPAHSGRQSDTQYF
CDR3 DNA: TGTGCCAGCAGGCCGGCCCACAGCGGGAGACAGTCAGATACGCAGTATTTT

clone size: many
J gene: TRBJ2-7
D gene: -
V gene: TRBV2
CDR3 protein: CASSEEGLGYF
CDR3 DNA: TGTGCCAGCAGTGAAGAGGGGTTGGGGTACTTC

clone size: many
J gene: TRBJ2-1
D gene: TRBD2
V gene: TRBV7-8
CDR3 protein: CASSLEGLAGKGVWDEQFF
CDR3 DNA: TGTGCCAGCAGCTTAGAGGGACTAGCGGGAAAAGGGGTTTGGGATGAGCAGTTCTTC

clone size: few
J gene: TRBJ2-4
D gene: TRBD1
V gene: TRBV12-3/TRBV12-4
CDR3 protein: CASSTTGGQNIQYF
CDR3 DNA: TGTGCCAGCAGTACGACAGGGGGCCAAAACATTCAGTACTTC

clone size: many
J gene: TRBJ1-1
D gene: -
V gene: TRBV20-1
CDR3 protein: CSAIRTDSNTEAFF
CDR3 DNA: TGCAGTGCGATAAGGACAGATTCGAACACTGAAGCTTTCTTT

clone size: many
J gene: TRBJ2-1
D gene: TRBD2
V gene: TRBV7-9
CDR3 protein: CASSLGIAGGPDEQFF
CDR3 DNA: TGTGCCAGCAGCTTAGGAATAGCGGGAGGGCCGGATGAGCAGTTCTTC

clone size: many
J gene: TRBJ2-7
D gene: -
V gene: TRBV27
CDR3 protein: CASSLSKGERTYEQYF
CDR3 DNA: TGTGCCAGCAGTTTATCGAAGGGGGAGAGGACCTACGAGCAGTACTTC

clone size: many
J gene: TRBJ2-1
D gene: -
V gene: TRBV7-8
CDR3 protein: CASSLRDIRGNEQFF
CDR3 DNA: TGTGCCAGCAGCTTGAGGGACATACGGGGCAATGAGCAGTTCTTC

clone size: -
J gene: TRBJ2-7
D gene: TRBD1
V gene: TRBV6-5
CDR3 protein: CASSWTGGINEQYF
CDR3 DNA: TGTGCCAGCAGTTGGACAGGGGGCATAAACGAGCAGTACTTC

clone size: many
J gene: TRBJ2-5
D gene: -
V gene: TRBV7-9
CDR3 protein: CASSDRIANHGETQYF
CDR3 DNA: TGTGCCAGCAGCGACAGGATAGCCAACCACGGGGAGACCCAGTACTTC

clone size: few
J gene: TRBJ2-1
D gene: -
V gene: TRBV7-3
CDR3 protein: CASSPSEPHEQFF
CDR3 DNA: TGTGCCAGCAGCCCCTCGGAACCCCACGAGCAGTTCTTC

clone size: -
J gene: TRBJ2-3
D gene: TRBD2
V gene: TRBV24-1
CDR3 protein: CATSNPGTSGTDTQYF
CDR3 DNA: TGTGCCACCAGTAACCCCGGGACTAGCGGCACAGATACGCAGTATTTT

clone size: many
J gene: TRBJ2-2
D gene: TRBD1
V gene: TRBV9
CDR3 protein: CASSVTGIAGELFF
CDR3 DNA: TGTGCCAGCAGCGTGACAGGGATTGCCGGGGAGCTGTTTTTT

clone size: few
J gene: TRBJ2-2
D gene: -
V gene: TRBV9
CDR3 protein: CASSVGPFVGGTGELFF
CDR3 DNA: TGTGCCAGCAGCGTAGGCCCTTTTGTAGGCGGGACCGGGGAGCTGTTTTTT

clone size: many
J gene: TRBJ2-7
D gene: TRBD2
V gene: TRBV6-1
CDR3 protein: CASSTGTSGVDEQYF
CDR3 DNA: TGTGCCAGCAGTACCGGGACTAGCGGGGTGGACGAGCAGTACTTC

clone size: many
J gene: TRBJ2-7
D gene: TRBD1
V gene: TRBV4-1
CDR3 protein: CASSSRTGDEQYF
CDR3 DNA: TGCGCCAGCAGCTCAAGGACAGGGGACGAGCAGTACTTC

clone size: many
J gene: TRBJ2-3
D gene: TRBD2
V gene: TRBV7-3
CDR3 protein: CASREAGEDTQYF
CDR3 DNA: TGTGCCAGCAGGGAAGCGGGAGAAGATACGCAGTATTTT

clone size: -
J gene: TRBJ2-7
D gene: -
V gene: TRBV19
CDR3 protein: CASSIASGYEQYF
CDR3 DNA: TGTGCCAGTAGTATAGCTTCCGGATACGAGCAGTACTTC

clone size: many
J gene: TRBJ2-5
D gene: TRBD1
V gene: TRBV28
CDR3 protein: CASSSGTGVRTQYF
CDR3 DNA: TGTGCCAGCAGTTCCGGGACAGGTGTGCGGACCCAGTACTTC

clone size: many
J gene: TRBJ2-7
D gene: -
V gene: TRBV28
CDR3 protein: CASSLGTFYYEQYF
CDR3 DNA: TGTGCCAGCAGTTTAGGGACCTTTTACTACGAGCAGTACTTC

clone size: many
J gene: TRBJ2-6
D gene: -
V gene: TRBV18
CDR3 protein: CASSQTRGSGANVLTF
CDR3 DNA: TGTGCCAGCTCCCAGACCAGGGGATCTGGGGCCAACGTCCTGACTTTC

clone size: many
J gene: TRBJ2-2
D gene: -
V gene: TRBV6-2/TRBV6-3
CDR3 protein: CASTLYPNTGELFF
CDR3 DNA: TGTGCCAGCACCTTGTACCCGAACACCGGGGAGCTGTTTTTT

clone size: few
J gene: TRBJ2-2
D gene: -
V gene: TRBV6-6
CDR3 protein: CASSYSFLGGTGELFF
CDR3 DNA: TGTGCCAGCAGTTATTCGTTCTTGGGTGGCACCGGGGAGCTGTTTTTT

clone size: many
J gene: TRBJ2-2
D gene: -
V gene: TRBV7-2
CDR3 protein: CASRSPNTGELFF
CDR3 DNA: TGTGCCAGCAGGTCGCCGAACACCGGGGAGCTGTTTTTT

clone size: many
J gene: TRBJ2-7
D gene: TRBD2
V gene: TRBV10-3
CDR3 protein: CAISERTSGTYEQYF
CDR3 DNA: TGTGCCATCAGTGAACGGACTAGCGGGACGTACGAGCAGTACTTC

clone size: many
J gene: TRBJ2-1
D gene: -
V gene: TRBV20-1
CDR3 protein: CSASSRGAYNEQFF
CDR3 DNA: TGCAGTGCTAGTTCTCGGGGCGCTTACAATGAGCAGTTCTTC

clone size: many
J gene: TRBJ2-7
D gene: TRBD1
V gene: TRBV30
CDR3 protein: CAWSDPGQGSVRNEQYF
CDR3 DNA: TGTGCCTGGAGTGACCCTGGACAGGGGAGTGTAAGAAACGAGCAGTACTTC

clone size: many
J gene: TRBJ2-7
D gene: TRBD1
V gene: TRBV6-1
CDR3 protein: CASSEALGRGHNEQYF
CDR3 DNA: TGTGCCAGCAGTGAAGCTCTGGGCAGGGGGCACAACGAGCAGTACTTC

clone size: -
J gene: TRBJ1-3
D gene: -
V gene: TRBV24-1
CDR3 protein: CATSDARSSSVFGDTIYF
CDR3 DNA: TGTGCCACCAGTGACGCCCGATCGAGTTCGGTCTTTGGAGACACCATATATTTT

clone size: many
J gene: TRBJ2-5
D gene: -
V gene: TRBV29-1
CDR3 protein: CSVEAGRTRNTQYF
CDR3 DNA: TGCAGCGTTGAAGCTGGACGGACAAGAAATACCCAGTACTTC

clone size: -
J gene: TRBJ1-3
D gene: TRBD1
V gene: TRBV6-1
CDR3 protein: CASSNLRDRRNTIYF
CDR3 DNA: TGTGCCAGCAGCAACCTCCGGGACAGGCGAAACACCATATATTTT

clone size: many
J gene: TRBJ2-1
D gene: -
V gene: TRBV7-2
CDR3 protein: CASSPSGSYNEQFF
CDR3 DNA: TGTGCCAGCAGCCCGAGCGGGTCCTACAATGAGCAGTTCTTC

clone size: many
J gene: TRBJ2-1
D gene: -
V gene: TRBV29-1
CDR3 protein: CSVDGIGDLTNEQFF
CDR3 DNA: TGCAGCGTTGATGGTATTGGCGACCTTACCAATGAGCAGTTCTTC

clone size: -
J gene: TRBJ2-1
D gene: -
V gene: TRBV9
CDR3 protein: CASSVGTSSYNEQFF
CDR3 DNA: TGTGCCAGCAGCGTAGGGACGAGCTCCTACAATGAGCAGTTCTTC

clone size: -
J gene: TRBJ2-1
D gene: -
V gene: TRBV19
CDR3 protein: CASRTGIDEQFF
CDR3 DNA: TGTGCCAGTAGGACAGGTATCGATGAGCAGTTCTTC

clone size: -
J gene: TRBJ2-1
D gene: -
V gene: TRBV9
CDR3 protein: CASSEWARGNEQFF
CDR3 DNA: TGTGCCAGCAGCGAATGGGCTCGGGGAAATGAGCAGTTCTTC

clone size: -
J gene: TRBJ2-5
D gene: -
V gene: TRBV27
CDR3 protein: CASSGPRGGYEETQYF
CDR3 DNA: TGTGCCAGCAGTGGCCCCAGGGGGGGTTATGAAGAGACCCAGTACTTC

clone size: many
J gene: TRBJ2-3
D gene: -
V gene: TRBV5-4
CDR3 protein: CASSKSGDMNTQYF
CDR3 DNA: TGTGCCAGCAGCAAGAGCGGAGATATGAATACGCAGTATTTT

clone size: many
J gene: TRBJ2-6
D gene: TRBD1
V gene: TRBV28
CDR3 protein: CASRGGQEAYVLTF
CDR3 DNA: TGTGCCAGCAGGGGCGGACAGGAGGCATACGTCCTGACTTTC

clone size: many
J gene: TRBJ2-7
D gene: -
V gene: TRBV3-1
CDR3 protein: CASSPDYGEQYF
CDR3 DNA: TGTGCCAGCAGCCCCGACTACGGGGAGCAGTACTTC

clone size: many
J gene: TRBJ2-7
D gene: TRBD2
V gene: TRBV27
CDR3 protein: CASSSRLAGGHEQYF
CDR3 DNA: TGTGCCAGCAGTTCTAGACTAGCGGGAGGCCACGAGCAGTACTTC

clone size: many
J gene: TRBJ1-1
D gene: -
V gene: TRBV4-1
CDR3 protein: CASSQVSEAFF
CDR3 DNA: TGCGCCAGCAGCCAGGTCTCAGAGGCTTTCTTT

clone size: -
J gene: TRBJ2-3
D gene: TRBD1
V gene: TRBV19
CDR3 protein: CASSLTGGGLTDTQYF
CDR3 DNA: TGTGCCAGTAGTTTGACAGGGGGCGGCTTGACAGATACGCAGTATTTT

clone size: few
J gene: TRBJ2-7
D gene: TRBD2
V gene: TRBV14
CDR3 protein: CASSPAGVIYEQYF
CDR3 DNA: TGTGCCAGCAGCCCCGCGGGGGTGATCTACGAGCAGTACTTC

clone size: many
J gene: TRBJ2-7
D gene: -
V gene: TRBV6-5
CDR3 protein: CASSYSGQPYEQYF
CDR3 DNA: TGTGCCAGCAGTTACAGTGGACAGCCCTACGAGCAGTACTTC

clone size: few
J gene: TRBJ2-2
D gene: -
V gene: TRBV30
CDR3 protein: CAWRYRVAGELFF
CDR3 DNA: TGTGCCTGGAGGTACAGGGTCGCCGGGGAGCTGTTTTTT

clone size: many
J gene: TRBJ2-3
D gene: -
V gene: TRBV7-2
CDR3 protein: CASSPTRGRERGTQYF
CDR3 DNA: TGTGCCAGCAGCCCAACCCGGGGCCGGGAGAGGGGTACGCAGTATTTT

clone size: -
J gene: TRBJ1-1
D gene: -
V gene: TRBV12-3/TRBV12-4
CDR3 protein: CASSFQRSNTEAFF
CDR3 DNA: TGTGCCAGCAGTTTCCAGCGATCGAACACTGAAGCTTTCTTT

clone size: many
J gene: TRBJ2-1
D gene: TRBD2
V gene: TRBV7-8
CDR3 protein: CASSFLLAGDYPNEQFF
CDR3 DNA: TGTGCCAGCAGCTTCCTCCTAGCGGGTGACTACCCTAATGAGCAGTTCTTC

clone size: many
J gene: TRBJ2-5
D gene: -
V gene: TRBV7-9
CDR3 protein: CASSLNVASGETQYF
CDR3 DNA: TGTGCCAGCAGCTTAAATGTGGCGTCGGGGGAGACCCAGTACTTC

clone size: many
J gene: TRBJ2-7
D gene: -
V gene: TRBV11-2
CDR3 protein: CASSLAGATYEQYF
CDR3 DNA: TGTGCCAGCAGCTTAGCGGGAGCTACCTACGAGCAGTACTTC